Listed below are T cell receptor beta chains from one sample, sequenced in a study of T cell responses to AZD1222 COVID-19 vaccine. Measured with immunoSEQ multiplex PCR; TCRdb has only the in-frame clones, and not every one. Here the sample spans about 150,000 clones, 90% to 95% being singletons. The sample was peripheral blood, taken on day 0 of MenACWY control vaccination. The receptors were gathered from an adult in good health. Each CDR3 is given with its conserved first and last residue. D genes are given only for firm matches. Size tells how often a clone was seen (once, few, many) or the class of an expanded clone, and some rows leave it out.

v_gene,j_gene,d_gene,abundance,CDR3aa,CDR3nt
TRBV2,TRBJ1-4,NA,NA,CASRQENEKLFF,TGTGCCAGCAGGCAGGAAAATGAAAAACTGTTTTTT
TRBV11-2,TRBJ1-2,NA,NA,CASSLGQAYGYTF,TGTGCCAGCAGCTTGGGGCAGGCCTATGGCTACACCTTC
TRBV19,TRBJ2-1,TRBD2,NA,CASSRSGVSYNEQFF,TGTGCCAGTAGTCGGAGCGGGGTATCCTACAATGAGCAGTTCTTC
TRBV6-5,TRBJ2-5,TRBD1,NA,CASSYLRGSGETQYF,TGTGCCAGCAGTTACCTCAGGGGGTCCGGGGAGACCCAGTACTTC
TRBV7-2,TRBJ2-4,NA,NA,CASSHIGQAKNIQYF,TGTGCCAGCAGTCATATCGGACAGGCCAAAAACATTCAGTACTTC
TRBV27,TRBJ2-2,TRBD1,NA,CASNFRPTGLRTGELFF,TGTGCCAGCAACTTCCGGCCGACAGGGCTCAGGACCGGGGAGCTGTTTTTT
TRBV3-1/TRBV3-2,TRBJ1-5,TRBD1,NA,CASSQDSVDRQPQHF,TGTGCCAGCAGCCAAGATTCTGTGGACAGGCAGCCCCAGCATTTT
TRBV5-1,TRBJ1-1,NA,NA,CASSLDFRAGGEAFF,TGCGCCAGCAGCTTGGATTTCCGGGCAGGCGGTGAAGCTTTCTTT
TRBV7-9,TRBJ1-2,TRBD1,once,CASSLAVQGQGLGYTF,TGTGCCAGCAGCTTAGCTGTCCAAGGACAGGGCCTTGGCTACACCTTC
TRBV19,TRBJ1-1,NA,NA,CASSIGDRLAVRAFF,TGTGCCAGTAGTATAGGCGACAGGTTAGCAGTCAGAGCTTTCTTT
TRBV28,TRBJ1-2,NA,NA,CASSSPVASYTF,TGTGCCAGCAGTTCCCCCGTAGCTAGCTACACCTTC
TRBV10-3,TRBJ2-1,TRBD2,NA,CAIHRGSDNEQFF,TGTGCCATCCATCGCGGGAGTGACAATGAGCAGTTCTTC
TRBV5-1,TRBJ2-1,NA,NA,CASRPGQGYNEQFF,TGCGCCAGCAGACCGGGGCAGGGCTACAATGAGCAGTTCTTC
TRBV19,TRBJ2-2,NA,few,CASRAQPSFTGELFF,TGTGCCAGTAGAGCCCAACCCAGTTTTACCGGGGAGCTGTTTTTT
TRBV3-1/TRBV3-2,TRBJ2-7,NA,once,CASSFRGYEQYF,TGTGCCAGCAGCTTCCGCGGCTACGAGCAGTACTTC
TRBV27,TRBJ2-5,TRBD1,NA,CASSPEGGVILAETQYF,TGTGCCAGCAGTCCGGAAGGGGGCGTTATTTTGGCGGAGACCCAGTACTTC
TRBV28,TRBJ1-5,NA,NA,CASRPPAGSLVYQPQHF,TGTGCCAGCAGACCCCCCGCGGGCAGTCTGGTATATCAGCCCCAGCATTTT
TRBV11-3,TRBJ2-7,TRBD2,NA,CPPRAGGGGEQYF,TGTCCCCCCCGGGCGGGAGGCGGGGGCGAGCAGTACTTC
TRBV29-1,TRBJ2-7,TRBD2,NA,CSVALEREDYEQYF,TGCAGCGTAGCCCTTGAGCGGGAGGACTACGAGCAGTACTTC
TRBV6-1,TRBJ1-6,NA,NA,CASSEGGLYNSPLHF,TGTGCCAGCAGTGAAGGCGGCCTGTATAATTCACCCCTCCACTTT
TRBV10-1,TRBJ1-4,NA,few,CASSEGGTLRGSNEKLFF,TGCGCCAGCAGTGAGGGGGGGACCCTCCGAGGGAGTAATGAAAAACTGTTTTTT
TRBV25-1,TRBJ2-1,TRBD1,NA,CASSAGTDNEQFF,TGTGCCAGCAGCGCCGGGACAGACAATGAGCAGTTCTTC
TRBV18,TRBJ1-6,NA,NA,CASSPPGSSYNSPLHF,TGTGCCAGCTCACCGCCAGGGAGCTCCTATAATTCACCCCTCCACTTT
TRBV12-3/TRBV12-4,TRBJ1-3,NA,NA,CASSARLRSRVYF,TGTGCCAGCAGTGCCCGTCTGAGGTCTAGGGTATATTTT
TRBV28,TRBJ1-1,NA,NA,CASSLPTRNTEAFF,TGTGCCAGCAGTCTCCCGACAAGGAACACTGAAGCTTTCTTT
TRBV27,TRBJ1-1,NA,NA,CASRVGVTEAFF,TGTGCCAGCAGGGTAGGGGTCACTGAAGCTTTCTTT
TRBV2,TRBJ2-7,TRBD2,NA,CASSVLAEQYF,TGTGCCAGCAGCGTACTAGCGGAGCAGTACTTC
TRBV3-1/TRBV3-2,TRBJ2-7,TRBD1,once,CASSQLVAGGREQYF,TGTGCCAGCAGCCAACTAGTCGCAGGGGGCAGGGAGCAGTACTTC
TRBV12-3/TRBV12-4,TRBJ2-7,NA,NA,CASSPGPVKQYF,TGTGCCAGCAGCCCTGGACCCGTCAAGCAGTACTTC
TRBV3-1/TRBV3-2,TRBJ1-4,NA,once,CASSPRMSNEKLFF,TGTGCCAGCAGCCCCAGGATGTCTAATGAAAAACTGTTTTTT
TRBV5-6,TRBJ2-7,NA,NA,CASSPGRNEQYF,TGTGCCAGCAGCCCTGGACGCAACGAGCAGTACTTC
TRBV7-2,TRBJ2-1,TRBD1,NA,CASSQDRANEQFF,TGTGCCAGCAGCCAGGACAGGGCCAATGAGCAGTTCTTC
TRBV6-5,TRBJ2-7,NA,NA,CASRLDGLSEQYF,TGTGCCAGCAGACTGGACGGACTAAGCGAGCAGTACTTC
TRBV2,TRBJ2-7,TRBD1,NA,CASMTYRGYEQYF,TGTGCCAGCATGACATACAGGGGCTACGAGCAGTACTTC
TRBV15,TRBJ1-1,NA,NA,CATSRDPEGHTEAFF,TGTGCCACCAGCAGAGATCCCGAGGGGCACACTGAAGCTTTCTTT
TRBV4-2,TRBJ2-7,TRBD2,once,CASSPGLVDEQYF,TGTGCCAGCAGCCCGGGACTAGTTGACGAGCAGTACTTC
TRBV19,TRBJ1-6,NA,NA,CASSNTLMNSPLHF,TGTGCCAGTAGTAACACACTAATGAATTCACCCCTCCACTTT
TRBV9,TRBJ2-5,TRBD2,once,CASSVSPSGSGETQYF,TGTGCCAGCAGCGTTTCTCCTAGCGGGAGCGGTGAGACCCAGTACTTC
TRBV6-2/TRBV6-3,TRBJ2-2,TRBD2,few,CASSPDRLAGVTGELFF,TGTGCCAGCAGCCCTGATCGACTAGCGGGGGTCACCGGGGAGCTGTTTTTT
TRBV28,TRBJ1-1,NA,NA,CASSLAWGANTEAFF,TGTGCCAGCAGTTTAGCATGGGGAGCGAACACTGAAGCTTTCTTT
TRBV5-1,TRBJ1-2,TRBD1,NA,CASSLDPDRVGYGYTF,TGCGCCAGCAGCTTGGACCCTGACAGGGTTGGCTATGGCTACACCTTC
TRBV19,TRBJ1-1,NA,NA,CASSIRWTQFEAFF,TGTGCCAGTAGTATAAGATGGACGCAATTTGAAGCTTTCTTT
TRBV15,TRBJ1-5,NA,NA,CATSRRNNQPQHF,TGTGCCACCAGCAGGAGGAACAATCAGCCCCAGCATTTT
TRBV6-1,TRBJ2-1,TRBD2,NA,CASSEVRTSTEQFF,TGTGCCAGCAGTGAAGTTAGGACTAGTACTGAGCAGTTCTTC
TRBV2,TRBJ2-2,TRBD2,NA,CASVGLANTGELFF,TGTGCCAGCGTTGGACTAGCGAACACCGGGGAGCTGTTTTTT
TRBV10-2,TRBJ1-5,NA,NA,CASRMTGLNQPQHF,TGCGCCAGCAGAATGACAGGCCTCAATCAGCCCCAGCATTTT
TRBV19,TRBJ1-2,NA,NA,CATEVGANYGYTF,TGTGCCACCGAGGTGGGAGCTAACTATGGCTACACCTTC
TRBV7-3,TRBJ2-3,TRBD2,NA,CASSVTSGRTDTQYF,TGTGCCAGCAGCGTAACTAGCGGTCGCACAGATACGCAGTATTTT
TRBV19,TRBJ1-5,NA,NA,CASSITPSNQPQHF,TGTGCCAGTAGTATAACGCCTAGCAATCAGCCCCAGCATTTT
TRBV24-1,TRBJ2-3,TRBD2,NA,CATGEAGGFGDTQYF,TGTGCCACCGGGGAAGCGGGAGGTTTCGGAGATACGCAGTATTTT
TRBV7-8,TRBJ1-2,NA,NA,CASSLGEGTFYGYTF,TGTGCCAGCAGCTTAGGAGAGGGGACATTCTATGGCTACACCTTC
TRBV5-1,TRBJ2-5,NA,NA,CASSRLGGGETQYF,TGCGCCAGCAGCAGACTGGGGGGAGGAGAGACCCAGTACTTC
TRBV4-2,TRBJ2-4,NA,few,CASSRTTGTGNIQYF,TGTGCCAGCAGTCGTACTACCGGGACGGGGAACATTCAGTACTTC
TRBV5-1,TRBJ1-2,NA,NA,CASSSDPQGNGYTF,TGCGCCAGCAGCTCGGATCCTCAGGGAAATGGCTACACCTTC
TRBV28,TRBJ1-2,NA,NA,CASRWDIGYTF,TGTGCCAGCAGGTGGGACATTGGCTACACCTTC